The rows below give T cell receptor beta chains drawn from one sample of a study of T cell responses to AZD1222 COVID-19 vaccine. Assay: immunoSEQ multiplex PCR; the TCRdb copy retains only in-frame clones and omits some. In the table there are tens of thousands of clones, about 86% of which are singletons. The sequences come from peripheral blood, collected on day 0 of AZD1222 vaccination. The receptors derive from an adult in good health. Both conserved end residues are part of each CDR3. D genes are given only for firm matches. The listing skips clone size in some rows; elsewhere it reads once, few, many or a size class.

size	D	V	J	DNA	CDR3
few	NA	TRBV4-2	TRBJ1-5	TGTGCCAGCAGCCAAGATATTTTTCAGCCCCAGCATTTT	CASSQDIFQPQHF
NA	NA	TRBV7-9	TRBJ1-2	TGTGCCAGCAGCTTAGAGAGATTGGGCTACACCTTC	CASSLERLGYTF
NA	NA	TRBV5-1	TRBJ2-2	TGCGCCAGCAGCCCCCGTTTAGGGGAGCTGTTTTTT	CASSPRLGELFF
NA	NA	TRBV18	TRBJ2-1	TGTGCCAGCTCACCTCCGGGCAATGAGCAGTTCTTC	CASSPPGNEQFF
NA	NA	TRBV2	TRBJ2-1	TGTGCCAGCAGGTATCGTGAGCAGTTCTTC	CASRYREQFF
NA	NA	TRBV28	TRBJ1-1	TGTGCCAGCAGTCCCCCGCAAGGACAGCTCATGAACACTGAAGCTTTCTTT	CASSPPQGQLMNTEAFF
once	TRBD1	TRBV4-1	TRBJ1-1	TGCGCCAGCAGCCAACAACCCCTGGGACAGGGGATGAACACTGAAGCTTTCTTT	CASSQQPLGQGMNTEAFF
few	TRBD1	TRBV6-2/TRBV6-3	TRBJ1-4	TGTGCCAGCAGCGAGGACAGGGTTAATGAAAAACTGTTTTTT	CASSEDRVNEKLFF
few	TRBD2	TRBV15	TRBJ2-7	TGTGCCACCAGCAACCGACTAGCGGGATTGTCCTACGAGCAGTACTTC	CATSNRLAGLSYEQYF
NA	NA	TRBV3-1/TRBV3-2	TRBJ2-7	TGTGCCAGCAGCCAAGAACCTGTAGGGCGCTACGAGCAGTACTTC	CASSQEPVGRYEQYF
NA	NA	TRBV4-2	TRBJ1-2	TGTGCCAGCAGACCGAAGGAGAGCCCCAACTATGGCTACACCTTC	CASRPKESPNYGYTF
NA	TRBD2	TRBV4-3	TRBJ2-1	TGCGCCAGCAGCCAAGAAAGCGGGAGGGCCTACAATGAGCAGTTCTTC	CASSQESGRAYNEQFF
NA	NA	TRBV6-5	TRBJ2-7	TGTGCCAGCAGTTCGGCTTACGAGCAGTACTTC	CASSSAYEQYF
NA	NA	TRBV28	TRBJ1-2	TGTGCCAGCAGTTTATCAGGGGTCCATGGCTACACCTTC	CASSLSGVHGYTF
NA	NA	TRBV5-1	TRBJ2-2	TGCGCCAGCAGCTTTTATACCGGGGAGCTGTTTTTT	CASSFYTGELFF
NA	TRBD1	TRBV2	TRBJ1-2	TGTGCCAGCAGCAGGGGACAGGGGGAGGGCTACACCTTC	CASSRGQGEGYTF
NA	NA	TRBV30	TRBJ1-4	TGTGCCTGGAGCGGCGGGACCGGGAATGAAAAACTGTTTTTT	CAWSGGTGNEKLFF
NA	NA	TRBV18	TRBJ2-7	TGTGCCAGCTCACCATACAGGGCGGGAAGGTTCGACGAGCAGTACTTC	CASSPYRAGRFDEQYF
NA	TRBD1	TRBV7-6	TRBJ2-7	TGTGCCAGCAGCTTATCAGGGGGCGGATACGAGCAGTACTTC	CASSLSGGGYEQYF
NA	NA	TRBV7-7	TRBJ2-2	TGTGCTAGCAGCTTAGCAGACTCCGGGGAGCTGTTTTTT	CASSLADSGELFF
NA	TRBD2	TRBV7-2	TRBJ2-5	TGTGCCAGCAGCCCTGGGGGAGGGAGGGCCGTGGAGACCCAGTACTTC	CASSPGGGRAVETQYF
NA	TRBD1	TRBV27	TRBJ1-5	TGTGCCAGCAGATTCGGACAGGGCGATCAGCCCCAGCATTTT	CASRFGQGDQPQHF
once	NA	TRBV7-2	TRBJ2-1	TGTGCCAGCAGCTTCACGACTAGGCGATCGAACAATGAGCAGTTCTTC	CASSFTTRRSNNEQFF